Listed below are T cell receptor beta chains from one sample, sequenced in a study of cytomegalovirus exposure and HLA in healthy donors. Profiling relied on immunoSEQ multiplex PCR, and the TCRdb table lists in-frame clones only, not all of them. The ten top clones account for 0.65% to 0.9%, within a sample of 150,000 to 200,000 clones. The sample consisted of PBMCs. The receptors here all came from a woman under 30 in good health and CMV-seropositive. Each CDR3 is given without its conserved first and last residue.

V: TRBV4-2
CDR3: ASSTLAGEADTQY

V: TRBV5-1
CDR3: ASSIIRTGTSVDEQF

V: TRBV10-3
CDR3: AISESRATEAF

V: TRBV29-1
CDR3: SVAGGVTEAF

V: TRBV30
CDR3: AWRHSYTGELF

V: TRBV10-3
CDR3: AISEVQGAYQETQY

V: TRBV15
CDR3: ATSREMLLGSGYT

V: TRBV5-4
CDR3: ASSLGGGDLYNEQF

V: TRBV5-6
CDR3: ASSPSRGTYTDTQY

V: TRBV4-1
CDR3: AGSQLQDNPYEQY

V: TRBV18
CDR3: ASSPPSRAAGDEQF

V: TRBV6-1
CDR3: ASTLTGPGTEAF

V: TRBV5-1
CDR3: ASTTPQGHDGYT

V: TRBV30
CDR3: AWREDGMNTEAF

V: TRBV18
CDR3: ASSPGSRQETQY

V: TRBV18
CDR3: ASSPPGQGEETQY

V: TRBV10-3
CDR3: AISEPSGPGGNSPLH

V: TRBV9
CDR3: ASSVEVGARDTQY

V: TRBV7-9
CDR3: ASSLARLAGEEQF

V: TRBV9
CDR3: ASSVAQTGADEQY

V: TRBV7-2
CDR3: ASSLAGLASYEQY

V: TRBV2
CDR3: ASSGGTTSYEQY

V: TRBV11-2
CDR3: ASSLEYQAKSNTEAF

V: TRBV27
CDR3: ASSRIQGYTDTQY

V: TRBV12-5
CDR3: ASGLGRDTTEAF

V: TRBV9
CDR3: ASSVVSAAGATGVETQY

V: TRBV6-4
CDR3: ASSEARGTEAF

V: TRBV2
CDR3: ASRRGLNNQPQH

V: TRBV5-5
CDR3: ASSPTTSGVETQY

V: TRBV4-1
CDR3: ASSQESSYETQY

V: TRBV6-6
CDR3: ASTHRDSYNSPLH

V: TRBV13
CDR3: ASSLSWPQGETQY

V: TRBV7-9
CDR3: ASSPLVQGTYT

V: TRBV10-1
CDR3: ASTPDRVADTQY

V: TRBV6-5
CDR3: ASRRQGLVDNEQF

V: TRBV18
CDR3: ASSRPNTGTPEAF

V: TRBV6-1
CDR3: ASSELGRGMTEAF

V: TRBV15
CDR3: ATSGGGANTEAF

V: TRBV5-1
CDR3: ASSSYSSGEQF

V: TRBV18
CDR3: ASSPPSKPGELF

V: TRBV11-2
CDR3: ASSVGPGLVTSGELF

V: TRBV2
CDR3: ASKDSNNQPQH

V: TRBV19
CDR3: ASSSSPTVIDYGYT

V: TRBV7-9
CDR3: ASSLETATHS